One sample yielded the 8 T cell receptor beta chains listed below, sequenced in a study of Tregs in tolerant kidney transplant recipients (dated by TCRdb to between 2017 and 2020). Libraries were made using the immunoSEQ multiplex PCR assay. TCRdb provides this immuneACCESS table in a form limited to in-frame rearrangements. Some clones are lacking; in checked studies, under half of them reflect an unresolved V gene, and why the rest are absent is not known. This sample gives 100,000 or so clones in total; under 95% of them show up just once. The ten most abundant clones make up about 1.5% of the sample. Related donors were used in the transplants with nonmyeloablative bone marrow transplantation, and mixed chimerism was transient in the human trials. Sequences were derived from CD4+ T cells from blood (PBMCs), sampled 12 months after the transplant. The receptor source for this set is a human patient who received a combined kidney and bone marrow transplant. Some T cells may originate with the graft donor following a transplant.

The V and J genes are TRBV5-1 and TRBJ1-2, with D uncertain. This CDR3 is built from 13 residues. The V and J ends lost 2 bases and 7 bases respectively, with 12 bases between them. Germline CDR1 reads SGHRS; CDR2 reads YFSETQ. Written as DNA, the CDR3 is TGCGCCAGCAGCTTCGCTACGACTGGTGGCTACACCTTC. This sequence encodes CASSFATTGGYTF.

V usage is TRBV28 and J usage is TRBJ2-1; 10 nucleotides agree with TRBD1. The germline V gene encodes CDR1 MDHEN and CDR2 SYDVKM. The CDR3 extends over 17 amino acids. Losses at the gene ends were 9 bases for V and 1 base for J; bases not matched to a gene: 12. In nucleotides, the CDR3 is TGTGCCAGTTCATCCGGGACAGGGGAGAGATCCTACAATGAGCAGTTCTTC. Translating it yields CASSSGTGERSYNEQFF. Looking up the rest from reference TRBV28 and TRBJ2-1 gives the full variable domain: DVKVTQSSRYLVKRTGEKVFLECVQDMDHENMFWYRQDPGLGLRLIYFSYDVKMKEKGDIPEGYSVSREKKERFSLILESASTNQTSMYLCASSSGTGERSYNEQFFGPGTRLTVL.

The V call is TRBV10-3, the J call TRBJ2-1, with TRBD2 matching over 7 bases. Germline trimming cut 4 bases from V and 0 bases from J; bases unmatched to any gene: 9. CDR1 is ENHRY and CDR2 is SYGVKD in the germline V gene. The CDR3 extends over 17 amino acids. The CDR3 here is CAISVDSGFSSYNEQFF. The CDR3 DNA reads TGTGCCATCAGTGTCGATAGCGGGTTTAGCTCCTACAATGAGCAGTTCTTC.

V usage is TRBV30 and J usage is TRBJ2-1; TRBD2 aligns across 8 bases. The trim removed 3 bases at V and 10 bases at J, leaving 5 bases unmatched. The CDR3 spans 12 residues. The germline V gene has CDR1 GTSNPN and CDR2 SVGIG (reference sequence). The CDR3 DNA follows: TGTGCCTGGAGAGACATAGCGGGGGAGCAGTTCTTC. This encodes CAWRDIAGEQFF.

This chain connects TRBV29-1 to TRBJ1-4, with 7 nucleotides matching TRBD1. The CDR3 extends over 13 amino acids. V trimming: 1 base; J trimming: 6 bases; junction bases outside the gene matches: 2. Germline CDR1 SQVTM, CDR2 ANQGSEA. CDR3 DNA sequence: TGCAGCGTTGAAGCCAGGGGGTATGAAAAACTGTTTTTT. Translation: CSVEARGYEKLFF. The full variable domain, rest sourced from reference TRBV29-1 and TRBJ1-4, is SAVISQKPSRDICQRGTSLTIQCQVDSQVTMMFWYRQQPGQSLTLIATANQGSEATYESGFVIDKFPISRPNLTFSTLTVSNMSPEDSSIYLCSVEARGYEKLFFGSGTQLSVL.

The CDR3 sequence: CASSQEGREKLFF. The CDR3 DNA is TGTGCCAGCAGCCAAGAGGGCAGAGAAAAACTGTTTTTT. The V gene is TRBV14, the J gene TRBJ1-4, with unresolved D. CDR3 length: 13 amino acids. V was cut by 0 bases and J by 8 bases, with 7 bases left in between. CDR1 is SGHDN and CDR2 is FVKESK in the germline V gene.

CDR3 sequence (DNA): TGTGCCAGTAGTATCCCTACTAGCGGGAGTAGACCAGATACGCAGTATTTT. It yields the protein CASSIPTSGSRPDTQYF. V is TRBV19 and J is TRBJ2-3, with 11 bases fitting TRBD2. The length of the CDR3 is 17 residues. The germline gives CDR1 LNHDA, CDR2 SQIVND (reference sequence). V shed 3 bases and J 4 bases; nucleotides not matched to a gene: 9. The complete variable domain, with remaining parts taken from reference TRBV19 and TRBJ2-3, reads DGGITQSPKYLFRKEGQNVTLSCEQNLNHDAMYWYRQDPGQGLRLIYYSQIVNDFQKGDIAEGYSVSREKKESFPLTVTSAQKNPTAFYLCASSIPTSGSRPDTQYFGPGTRLTVL.

About this clone: Its ends do not fully match the called genes, so a read error is possible. The J gene is TRBJ2-7, the V gene TRBV6-6; TRBD2 matches 8 bases. The CDR3 spans 15 residues. The germline V gene encodes CDR1 MNHNY and CDR2 SVGAGI (reference sequence). CDR3 region: CASSPPEGGLGDRGF. In DNA, the CDR3 is TGTGCCAGCAGCCCACCCGAAGGGGGACTAGGTGATCGAGGCTTC.